Reported below is one T cell receptor beta chain. This CDR3 is also generated by other DNA sequences in the sample. These data come from a study of shared clonotypes between healthy human individuals. Sorted subsets were amplified in replicate PCRs using about 210 ng DNA, roughly 30,000 T cell genomes. The data were produced by immunoSEQ multiplex PCR, yet TCRdb's version contains in-frame clones alone and is incomplete. The data contain about 2.4 million clones, over 85% of them singletons. This sequence originates from a man aged 18 to 30 in good health. Sequenced sample: naive CD4+ T cells sorted from blood. Described subset: CD45RA+ positively selected.

This CDR3 is CASREQGISNQPQHF. The DNA of the CDR3 is TGTGCCAGCAGAGAACAGGGTATCAGCAATCAGCCCCAGCATTTT. V usage is TRBV6-1 and J usage is TRBJ1-5; possible D gene TRBD1, 6 bases. Trimming cost V 6 bases and J 1 base, with 13 bases left between them. CDR1 and CDR2 from the germline V gene are MNHNS and SASEGT. The CDR3 has 15 amino acids.